This TCR beta chain emerged from a study of OX40 agonist ivuxolimab in advanced cancers. Study overall: Every 2 weeks, patients received ivuxolimab intravenously, dosed at 0.01 to 10 mg/kg. Overall study results and limits: Among the nonresponders, some also had low normalized T-cell clonal expansion. CD8+ T cells (on average) carried more expanded clones than CD4+ T cells.

In regard to this clone: No antigen is known for it.

Generated by immunoSEQ multiplex PCR, the TCRdb table keeps only in-frame clones and is missing some. The table records 19,000 or so clones, roughly 90% of them present only once. CDR3 size: 12 residues. CDR1 is SNHLY, CDR2 FYNNEI, per germline. V gave up 7 bases and J gave up 11 bases, with 14 bases separating them. This sample comprised CD4+ or CD8+ T cells sorted from blood, obtained in a trial of the OX40 agonist ivuxolimab. The chain links TRBV2 to TRBJ2-2; a weak D match, TRBD1 (5 bases). The source is an adult with an advanced solid tumor such as melanoma, head and neck, liver or kidney cancer. The CDR3 nucleotides are TGTGCCAGCACAGAGGACATACTAGAGCTGTTTTTT. This gives the protein CASTEDILELFF.